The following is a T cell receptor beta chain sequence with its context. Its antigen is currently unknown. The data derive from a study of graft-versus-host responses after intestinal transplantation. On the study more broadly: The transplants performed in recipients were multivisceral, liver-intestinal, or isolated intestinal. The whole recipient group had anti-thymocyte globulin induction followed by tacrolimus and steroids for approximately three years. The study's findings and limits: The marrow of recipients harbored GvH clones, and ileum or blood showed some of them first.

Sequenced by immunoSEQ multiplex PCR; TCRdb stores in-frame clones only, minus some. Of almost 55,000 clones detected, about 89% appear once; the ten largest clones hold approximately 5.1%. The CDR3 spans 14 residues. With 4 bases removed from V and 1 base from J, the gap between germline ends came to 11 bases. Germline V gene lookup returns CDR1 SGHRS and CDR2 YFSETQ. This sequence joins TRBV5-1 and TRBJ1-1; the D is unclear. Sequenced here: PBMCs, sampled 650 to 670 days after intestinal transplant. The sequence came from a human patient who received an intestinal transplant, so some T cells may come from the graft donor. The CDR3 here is CASSKSGGNTEAFF. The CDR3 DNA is TGCGCCAGCAGCAAGAGCGGCGGGAACACTGAAGCTTTCTTT.